This T cell receptor (beta chain) was sequenced in a study of cytomegalovirus exposure and HLA in healthy donors. Findings and caveats of the study: In a later analysis, at a false discovery rate of 0.05, under 20,000 TCR beta sequences were associated with HLA alleles. Most of the TCR beta V segments (in an earlier analysis) were productive either about 87% or about 30% of the time. As a later analysis showed, a missense DCLRE1C variant was linked to trimming of TCR beta V- and J-genes.

V lost 0 bases, J lost 6 bases, and 3 bases stayed unmatched. Germline assignment: CDR1 MNHNY and CDR2 SVGAGI (reference sequence). CDR3 length equals 14 residues. Details on this clone: The antigen remains undetermined.

Amplification used 60 Vbeta primers and 13 Jbeta primers. Original processing notes: Some 11 million of the about 80 million unique TCR beta chains counted in a later analysis were shared. Data came from immunoSEQ multiplex PCR; TCRdb stores just in-frame clones and leaves some out. V and J calls and clone size are copied from that table; D and trimming were computed from the DNA. The data contain around 160,000 clones, about two thirds of them singletons. The genes are TRBV6-6 and TRBJ2-3, with TRBD2 matching over 7 bases. The source of this sequence is a young woman in good health and CMV-seronegative. Specimen: PBMCs. CDR3 bases: TGTGCCAGCAGTTACTCGGGGGGGAGGGATACGCAGTATTTT. Translating it yields CASSYSGGRDTQYF.